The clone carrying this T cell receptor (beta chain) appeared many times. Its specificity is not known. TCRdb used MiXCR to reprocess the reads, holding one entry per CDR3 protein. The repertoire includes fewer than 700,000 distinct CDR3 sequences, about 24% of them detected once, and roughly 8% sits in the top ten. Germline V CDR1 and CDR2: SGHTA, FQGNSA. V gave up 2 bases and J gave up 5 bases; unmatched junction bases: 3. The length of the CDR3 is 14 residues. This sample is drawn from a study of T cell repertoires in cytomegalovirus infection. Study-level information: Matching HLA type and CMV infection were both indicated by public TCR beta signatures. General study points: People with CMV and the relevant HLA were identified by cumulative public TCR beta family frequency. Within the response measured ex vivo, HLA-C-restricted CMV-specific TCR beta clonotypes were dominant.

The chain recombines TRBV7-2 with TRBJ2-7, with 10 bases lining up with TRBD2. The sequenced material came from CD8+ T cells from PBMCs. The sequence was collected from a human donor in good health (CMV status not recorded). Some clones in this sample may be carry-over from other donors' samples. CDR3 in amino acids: CASSLKLAGNEQYF. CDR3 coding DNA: TGTGCCAGCAGCTTAAAACTAGCGGGGAACGAGCAGTACTTC.